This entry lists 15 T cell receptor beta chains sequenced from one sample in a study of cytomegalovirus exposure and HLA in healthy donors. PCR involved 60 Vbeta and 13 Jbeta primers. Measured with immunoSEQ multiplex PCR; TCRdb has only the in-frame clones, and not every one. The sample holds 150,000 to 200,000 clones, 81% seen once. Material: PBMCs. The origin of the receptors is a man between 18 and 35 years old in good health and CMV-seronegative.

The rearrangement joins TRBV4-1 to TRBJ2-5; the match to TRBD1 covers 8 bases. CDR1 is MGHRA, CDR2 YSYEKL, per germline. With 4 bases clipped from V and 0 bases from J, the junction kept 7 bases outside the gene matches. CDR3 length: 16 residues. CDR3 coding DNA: TGCGCCAGCAGCCGGAATCCGGGACAGGACCAAGAGACCCAGTACTTC. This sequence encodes CASSRNPGQDQETQYF.

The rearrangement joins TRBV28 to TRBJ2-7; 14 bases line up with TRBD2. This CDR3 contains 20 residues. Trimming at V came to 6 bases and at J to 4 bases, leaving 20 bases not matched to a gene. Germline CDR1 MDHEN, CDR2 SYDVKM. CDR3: CASSSLDRDPGLAGAYEQYF. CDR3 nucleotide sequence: TGTGCCAGCAGCTCTCTAGACAGGGATCCGGGACTAGCGGGAGCTTACGAGCAGTACTTC.

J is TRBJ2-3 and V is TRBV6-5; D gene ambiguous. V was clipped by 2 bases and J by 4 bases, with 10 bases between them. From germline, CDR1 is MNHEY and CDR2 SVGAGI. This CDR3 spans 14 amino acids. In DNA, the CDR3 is TGTGCCAGCAGTTACGGAGAGGTAGCAGATACGCAGTATTTT. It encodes CASSYGEVADTQYF.

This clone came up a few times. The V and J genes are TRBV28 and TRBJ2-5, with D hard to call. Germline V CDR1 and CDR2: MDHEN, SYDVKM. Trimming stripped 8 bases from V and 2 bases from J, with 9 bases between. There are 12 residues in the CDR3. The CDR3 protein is CASGDQQETQYF. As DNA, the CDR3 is TGTGCCAGCGGAGACCAGCAAGAGACCCAGTACTTC.

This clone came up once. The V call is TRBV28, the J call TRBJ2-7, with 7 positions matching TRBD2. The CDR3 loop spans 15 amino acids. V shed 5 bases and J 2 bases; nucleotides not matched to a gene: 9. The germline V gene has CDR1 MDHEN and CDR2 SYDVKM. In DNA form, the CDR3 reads TGTGCCAGCAGTCCTAGCGGACTTCCCGCCTACGAGCAGTACTTC. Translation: CASSPSGLPAYEQYF.

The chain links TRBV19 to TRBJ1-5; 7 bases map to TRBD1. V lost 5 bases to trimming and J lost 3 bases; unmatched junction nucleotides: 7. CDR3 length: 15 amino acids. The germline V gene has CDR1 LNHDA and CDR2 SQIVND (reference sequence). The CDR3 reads CASSAGQAINQPQHF. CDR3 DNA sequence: TGTGCCAGTAGTGCAGGACAGGCGATCAATCAGCCCCAGCATTTT. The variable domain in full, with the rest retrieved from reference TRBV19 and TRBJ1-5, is DGGITQSPKYLFRKEGQNVTLSCEQNLNHDAMYWYRQDPGQGLRLIYYSQIVNDFQKGDIAEGYSVSREKKESFPLTVTSAQKNPTAFYLCASSAGQAINQPQHFGDGTRLSIL.

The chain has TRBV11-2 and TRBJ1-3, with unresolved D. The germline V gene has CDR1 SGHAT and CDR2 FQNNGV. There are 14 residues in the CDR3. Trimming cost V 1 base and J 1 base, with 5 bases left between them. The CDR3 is CASSLGVSGNTIYF. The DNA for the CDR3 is TGTGCCAGCAGCTTAGGAGTTTCTGGAAACACCATATATTTT. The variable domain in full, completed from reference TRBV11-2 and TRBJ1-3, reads EAGVAQSPRYKIIEKRQSVAFWCNPISGHATLYWYQQILGQGPKLLIQFQNNGVVDDSQLPKDRFSAERLKGVDSTLKIQPAKLEDSAVYLCASSLGVSGNTIYFGEGSWLTVV.

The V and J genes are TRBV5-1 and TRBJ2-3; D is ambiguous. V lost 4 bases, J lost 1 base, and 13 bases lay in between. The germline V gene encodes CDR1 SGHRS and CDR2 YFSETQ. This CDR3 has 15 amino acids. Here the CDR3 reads CASSPPLSRTDTQYF. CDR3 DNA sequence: TGCGCCAGCAGCCCACCTCTATCACGCACAGATACGCAGTATTTT.

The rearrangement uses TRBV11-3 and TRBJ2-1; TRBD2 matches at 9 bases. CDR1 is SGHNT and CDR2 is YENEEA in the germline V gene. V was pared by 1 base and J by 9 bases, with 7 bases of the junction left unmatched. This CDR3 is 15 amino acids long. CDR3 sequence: CASSLGAGGAFEQFF. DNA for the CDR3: TGTGCCAGCAGCTTAGGAGCGGGGGGAGCGTTTGAGCAGTTCTTC.

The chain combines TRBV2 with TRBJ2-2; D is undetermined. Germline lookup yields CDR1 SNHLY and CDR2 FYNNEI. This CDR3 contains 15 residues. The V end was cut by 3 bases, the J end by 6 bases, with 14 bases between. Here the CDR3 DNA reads TGTGCCAGCAGTGACCAGGTCCCAGGTGCCGGGGAGCTGTTTTTT. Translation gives CASSDQVPGAGELFF.

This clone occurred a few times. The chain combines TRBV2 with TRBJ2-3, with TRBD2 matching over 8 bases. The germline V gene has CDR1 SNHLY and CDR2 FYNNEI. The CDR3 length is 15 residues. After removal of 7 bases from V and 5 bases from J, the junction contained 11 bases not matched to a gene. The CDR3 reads CASTQEGGRRDTQYF. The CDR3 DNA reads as TGTGCCAGCACTCAAGAGGGCGGGAGGAGAGATACGCAGTATTTT.

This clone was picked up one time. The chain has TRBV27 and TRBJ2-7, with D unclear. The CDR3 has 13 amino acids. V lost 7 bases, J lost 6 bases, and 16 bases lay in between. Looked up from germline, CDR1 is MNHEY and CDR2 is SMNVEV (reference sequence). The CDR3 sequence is CASKTGSPPEQYF. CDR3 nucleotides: TGTGCCAGCAAGACGGGTTCCCCGCCCGAGCAGTACTTC.

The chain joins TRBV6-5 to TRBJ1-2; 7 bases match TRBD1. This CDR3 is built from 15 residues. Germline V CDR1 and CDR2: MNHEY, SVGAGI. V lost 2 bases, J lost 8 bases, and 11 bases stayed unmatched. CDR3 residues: CASSYALGGAEGYTF. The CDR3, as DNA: TGTGCCAGCAGTTACGCTTTAGGGGGCGCGGAGGGCTACACCTTC.

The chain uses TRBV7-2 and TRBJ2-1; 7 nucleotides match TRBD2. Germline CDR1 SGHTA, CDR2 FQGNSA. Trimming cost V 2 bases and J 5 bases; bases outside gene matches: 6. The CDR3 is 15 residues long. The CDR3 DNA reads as TGTGCCAGCAGCTTATCAGGGAGGGAAAACAATGAGCAGTTCTTC. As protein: CASSLSGRENNEQFF.

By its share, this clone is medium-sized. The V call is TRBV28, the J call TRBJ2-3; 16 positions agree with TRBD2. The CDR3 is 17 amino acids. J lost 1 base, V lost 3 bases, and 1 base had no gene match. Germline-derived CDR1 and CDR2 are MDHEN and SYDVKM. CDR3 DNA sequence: TGTGCCAGCAGTTTTGGGACTAGCGGGAGGGGCACAGATACGCAGTATTTT. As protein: CASSFGTSGRGTDTQYF.